This T cell receptor beta chain originates from a study of T cell responses to AZD1222 COVID-19 vaccine. Data came from immunoSEQ multiplex PCR; TCRdb stores just in-frame clones and leaves some out. This table has 150,000 to 200,000 clones, 75% to 90% appearing once. Whole-study findings and limits: Repertoires were sampled only after the peak T cell response.

As for this clone: Antigen specificity is unknown.

Trimming cost V 4 bases and J 5 bases; bases outside gene matches: 8. CDR1 is MDHEN, CDR2 SYDVKM, per germline. The CDR3 loop spans 15 amino acids. Here the sequenced sample was peripheral blood, taken on day 0 of MenACWY control vaccination. This clonotype was sampled from an adult in good health. J is TRBJ1-1 and V is TRBV28; TRBD1 agrees at 9 bases. CDR3 sequence reads: CASSSPGQGWTEAFF. The CDR3 DNA reads as TGTGCCAGCAGTTCCCCTGGACAGGGGTGGACTGAAGCTTTCTTT.